The 6 T cell receptor beta chains reported below all come from one sample, sequenced in a study of cytomegalovirus exposure and HLA in healthy donors. The PCR employed 60 Vbeta primers together with 13 Jbeta primers. Libraries were prepared by immunoSEQ multiplex PCR; TCRdb keeps only in-frame clonotypes and omits some of them. The data show over 120,000 clones, around 75% seen once. What was sequenced was PBMCs. These receptors were taken from a woman aged 25 to 39 in good health and CMV-seronegative.

The J gene is TRBJ2-7, the V gene TRBV18; the match to TRBD1 covers 11 bases. Unmatched junction bases numbered 0, after V lost 0 bases and J lost 2 bases. Germline V lookup: CDR1 KGHSH, CDR2 LQKENI. The CDR3 is made up of 15 amino acids. CDR3 residues: CASSPPGQGAYEQYF. The DNA for the CDR3 is TGTGCCAGCTCACCACCGGGACAGGGGGCCTACGAGCAGTACTTC.

J is TRBJ2-5 and V is TRBV5-1; tentative D call: TRBD2 (5 bases). The CDR3 sequence is 14 residues long. Germline assignment: CDR1 SGHRS and CDR2 YFSETQ. V lost 0 bases and J 5 bases, leaving 11 bases between the germline ends. The CDR3 region is CASSLASSRETQYF. CDR3 DNA: TGCGCCAGCAGCTTGGCGTCTAGCAGGGAGACCCAGTACTTC.

The chain uses TRBV29-1 and TRBJ2-2; D unresolved. Germline assignment: CDR1 SQVTM and CDR2 ANQGSEA. The CDR3 has 11 amino acids. V dropped 4 bases and J dropped 6 bases, with 6 bases sitting between them. Here the CDR3 reads CSVAGPGELFF. The CDR3, as DNA: TGCAGCGTTGCTGGGCCCGGGGAGCTGTTTTTT.

The V call is TRBV18, the J call TRBJ1-6, with 8 positions matching TRBD1. V trimming: 3 bases; J trimming: 1 base; junction bases outside the gene matches: 11. The CDR3 runs to 19 residues. Germline V gene lookup returns CDR1 KGHSH and CDR2 LQKENI. CDR3 in DNA: TGTGCCAGCTCACCCTATCGAGCAGGGGGCGCATCCTATAATTCACCCCTCCACTTT. It encodes CASSPYRAGGASYNSPLHF.

The rearrangement links TRBV10-3 to TRBJ2-2; TRBD2 is a possible D gene (6 bases). Germline CDR1 is ENHRY and CDR2 is SYGVKD. The V end was cut by 0 bases, the J end by 5 bases, with 7 bases between. The CDR3 runs to 14 residues. The CDR3 sequence: CAISESGGTGELFF. CDR3 DNA: TGTGCCATCAGTGAGTCCGGAGGGACCGGGGAGCTGTTTTTT.

This clone has more than one count but fewer than ten. This rearrangement joins TRBV2 to TRBJ2-7, with 8 nucleotides matching TRBD1. The CDR3 runs to 13 residues. After removal of 4 bases from V and 3 bases from J, the junction contained 2 bases not matched to a gene. Germline CDR1 SNHLY, CDR2 FYNNEI. As DNA, the CDR3 is TGTGCCAGCAGTGGGGACAGGAACTACGAGCAGTACTTC. Protein product: CASSGDRNYEQYF.